Sequencing of this T cell receptor (beta chain) was carried out in a study of early T cells in non-severe SARS-CoV-2 infection. Overall study context: Unsorted whole blood bulk RNA was sequenced, with unpaired chains.

Notes on the study in general: Matching against VDJdb likely underestimated virus-specific expansions, favoring anti-spike CD8.

Individual cDNA molecules received unique molecular identifiers. TCRdb reprocessed the 5' RACE reads with MiXCR, giving one entry per CDR3 protein. The repertoire holds about 58,000 distinct CDR3 sequences, with around 12% as singletons. Remarks on this clonotype: As yet, its antigen is unknown.

The CDR3 totals 12 residues. Per germline, CDR1 SGHTA and CDR2 FQGNSA. Between the trimmed V and J ends, which lost 5 bases and 6 bases, there was a span of 7 bases. The specimen was whole blood. The chain is built from TRBV7-2 and TRBJ2-2; D not certain. The receptor comes from an adult who was a healthcare worker with PCR-confirmed SARS-CoV-2 infection or an uninfected control (not recorded which). CDR3 nucleotide sequence: TGTGCCAGCAGCCCATATTCCGGGGAGCTGTTTTTT. It translates to CASSPYSGELFF.